The clone carrying this T cell receptor (beta chain) was seen only a few times. TCRdb re-derived calls from the RT-PCR reads in MiXCR, one entry per CDR3 protein. Found here are roughly 460,000 distinct CDR3 sequences, roughly 11% of them singletons; the top ten hold approximately 12%. This sample is drawn from a study of response to subunit inactivated influenza vaccine. The V end was cut by 4 bases, the J end by 0 bases, with 16 bases between. CDR1 and CDR2 from the germline V gene are MNHEY and SVGAGI. The CDR3 loop spans 17 amino acids. Sequences were derived from PBMCs from blood, sampled 40 to 50 days after vaccination. The TCR sequence derives from a man over 45 who received an inactivated influenza vaccine. The genes are TRBV6-5 and TRBJ2-1; D is unclear. In nucleotides, the CDR3 is TGTGCCAGCAGTTCCGGACGGTGGACGAGCTCCTACAATGAGCAGTTCTTC. Translating it yields CASSSGRWTSSYNEQFF.